These 30 T cell receptor beta chains originate from one sample sequenced in a study of blood T cell repertoires in COVID-19. Here immunoSEQ multiplex PCR was the method, and the copy in TCRdb shows in-frame clones only, minus some. The sample lists about 250,000 clones, 84% occurring once. Sequenced sample: peripheral blood. All receptors derive from a middle-aged woman who had recovered from COVID-19.

This sequence joins TRBV19 and TRBJ1-5; 8 bases match TRBD1. Trimming took 7 bases from V and 8 from J; bases not matched to a gene: 16. The CDR3 has 16 residues. The germline CDR1 and CDR2 sequences are LNHDA and SQIVND (reference sequence). Written as DNA, the CDR3 is TGTGCCAGTATGTACCGCGACAGGGGCCCTGGGGAGCCCCAGCATTTT. Protein sequence: CASMYRDRGPGEPQHF. Using reference TRBV19 and TRBJ1-5 for the parts outside the CDR3, the full variable domain is DGGITQSPKYLFRKEGQNVTLSCEQNLNHDAMYWYRQDPGQGLRLIYYSQIVNDFQKGDIAEGYSVSREKKESFPLTVTSAQKNPTAFYLCASMYRDRGPGEPQHFGDGTRLSIL.

The rearrangement joins TRBV19 to TRBJ1-1; the D gene is possibly TRBD1 (6 bases). This CDR3 has 16 amino acids. Germline V gene sequence: CDR1 LNHDA, CDR2 SQIVND (reference sequence). The ends were cut back, 9 bases at V and 0 bases at J, with 20 bases in the middle. Written as DNA, the CDR3 is TGTGCCAGCACGGACGGGGGGCTCTATATGAACACTGAAGCTTTCTTT. As protein: CASTDGGLYMNTEAFF.

The chain is built from TRBV2 and TRBJ1-6; 7 bases line up with TRBD1. The CDR3 has 15 amino acids. The V segment lost 6 bases and the J segment 7 bases; nucleotides outside the gene matches: 9. The germline gives CDR1 SNHLY, CDR2 FYNNEI. The CDR3 DNA follows: TGTGCCAGCAGCTCTTACAGGGGAGGCAATTCACCCCTCCACTTT. Protein product: CASSSYRGGNSPLHF.

DNA of the CDR3: TGTGCCAGCAGTGGTCGACAGAGCTCCTATAATTCACCCCTCCACTTT. It encodes CASSGRQSSYNSPLHF. The rearrangement joins TRBV2 to TRBJ1-6, with TRBD1 as a possible D gene (5 bases). This CDR3 is built from 16 residues. Trimming took 4 bases from V and 0 from J, leaving 10 bases between them. The germline V gene has CDR1 SNHLY and CDR2 FYNNEI.

V gene TRBV5-5 combines with J gene TRBJ1-4; 7 bases agree with TRBD1. This CDR3 is 16 amino acids long. V gave up 4 bases and J gave up 3 bases; unmatched junction bases: 9. CDR1 SGHKS and CDR2 YYEKEE come from the germline V gene (reference sequence). The CDR3 nucleotides read TGTGCCAGCAGCCCGGACATCGGGACAGCTAATGAAAAACTGTTTTTT. Translating it yields CASSPDIGTANEKLFF.

V is TRBV5-4 and J is TRBJ1-3; a weak D match, TRBD1 (6 bases). V dropped 4 bases and J dropped 3 bases, with 17 bases sitting between them. The CDR3 consists of 16 residues. Looked up from germline, CDR1 is SGHNT and CDR2 is YYREEE (reference sequence). The CDR3 here is CASSTRSEGVGNTIYF. DNA for the CDR3: TGTGCCAGCAGCACCAGATCCGAGGGGGTTGGAAACACCATATATTTT.

The chain uses TRBV7-2 and TRBJ1-5, with 7 bases matching TRBD1. Germline CDR1 SGHTA, CDR2 FQGNSA. Losses at the gene ends were 2 bases for V and 4 bases for J; bases not matched to a gene: 2. The CDR3 totals 14 residues. The CDR3 DNA reads as TGTGCCAGCAGCTTAACAGGGGCGAATCAGCCCCAGCATTTT. Translation: CASSLTGANQPQHF.

The genes are TRBV5-1 and TRBJ2-1, with 8 bases matching TRBD2. Losses at the gene ends were 3 bases for V and 4 bases for J; bases not matched to a gene: 9. The CDR3 contains 16 residues. The germline gives CDR1 SGHRS, CDR2 YFSETQ. The CDR3 bases are TGCGCCAGCAGCTATCGAAGCGGGGGCCAATACAATGAGCAGTTCTTC. Its translation is CASSYRSGGQYNEQFF.

V and J are TRBV6-6 and TRBJ2-5; D possibly corresponds to TRBD1 (5 bases). Trimming took off 5 bases at V and 0 bases at J, with 13 bases between the two ends. This CDR3 contains 15 residues. Germline V gene sequence: CDR1 MNHNY, CDR2 SVGAGI (reference sequence). For the CDR3, the DNA is TGTGCCAGCAGTAGGACATCATCTCACCAAGAGACCCAGTACTTC. Residues: CASSRTSSHQETQYF.

The chain uses TRBV11-2 and TRBJ1-2; 7 positions agree with TRBD1. The J segment lost 3 bases and the V segment lost 1 base, leaving 5 bases of the junction unmatched. Germline CDR1 and CDR2: SGHAT and FQNNGV. This CDR3 has 15 residues. The chain's CDR3 is CASSLGTGVDYGYTF. The CDR3, as DNA: TGTGCCAGCAGCTTAGGTACAGGGGTGGACTATGGCTACACCTTC.

V gene TRBV9 combines with J gene TRBJ2-1, with D uncertain. The ends were cut back, 0 bases at V and 2 bases at J, with 9 bases in the middle. This CDR3 contains 15 residues. The germline gives CDR1 SGDLS, CDR2 YYNGEE. The CDR3 region is CASSVGLSAYNEQFF. CDR3 DNA: TGTGCCAGCAGCGTAGGCTTGTCAGCCTACAATGAGCAGTTCTTC.

J is TRBJ1-2 and V is TRBV28; D is undetermined. Germline loops: CDR1 MDHEN, CDR2 SYDVKM. The ends were cut back, 5 bases at V and 8 bases at J, with 18 bases in the middle. This CDR3 comprises 14 residues. The CDR3 DNA follows: TGTGCCAGCAGTCTTGGTGACCAGGTCGGAGGCTACACCTTC. As protein: CASSLGDQVGGYTF.

The chain employs TRBV23-1 and TRBJ1-4; 7 bases align to TRBD1. TRBV23-1 is identified as an open reading frame with a role that is uncertain. This CDR3 has 19 amino acids. The trim removed 0 bases at V and 6 bases at J, leaving 16 bases unmatched. This CDR3 is CASSQSHHRDRKGDEKLFF. As DNA, the CDR3 is TGCGCCAGCAGTCAATCGCATCACCGGGACAGAAAGGGCGATGAAAAACTGTTTTTT.

This clone was recorded once. The chain joins TRBV5-6 to TRBJ1-2; TRBD1 agrees at 7 bases. The ends lost 5 bases at V and 0 bases at J; junction bases unmatched: 13. Germline CDR1 reads SGHDT; CDR2 reads YYEEEE. The CDR3 has 17 amino acids. The CDR3 DNA reads TGTGCCAGCAGGGGAGACAGGGACTTGATACCTAACTATGGCTACACCTTC. It encodes CASRGDRDLIPNYGYTF.

This chain connects TRBV6-6 to TRBJ2-7; 7 positions agree with TRBD1. The germline V gene encodes CDR1 MNHNY and CDR2 SVGAGI (reference sequence). V lost 0 bases to trimming and J lost 3 bases; unmatched junction nucleotides: 8. This CDR3 has 16 amino acids. The CDR3 nucleotides read TGTGCCAGCAGTTACTCCTCTCCGGGACAGCACTACGAGCAGTACTTC. Its translation is CASSYSSPGQHYEQYF.

This chain connects TRBV28 to TRBJ1-3; no reliable D call. The CDR3 totals 10 residues. Trimming took off 8 bases at V and 9 bases at J, with 8 bases between the two ends. The V gene's germline CDR1 is MDHEN and CDR2 SYDVKM. The CDR3 spells CASEGTTIYF. The CDR3 nucleotides read TGTGCCAGCGAGGGTACCACCATATATTTT.

The genes are TRBV5-5 and TRBJ1-6, with 9 nucleotides matching TRBD1. After removal of 0 bases from V and 6 bases from J, the junction contained 7 bases not matched to a gene. Per the germline V gene, CDR1 is SGHKS and CDR2 is YYEKEE (reference sequence). The CDR3 has 17 amino acids. The CDR3 here is CASSLGTGVLGNSPLHF. The CDR3 coding sequence is TGTGCCAGCAGCTTGGGGACAGGGGTCTTGGGTAATTCACCCCTCCACTTT. The full variable domain, its missing parts supplied by reference TRBV5-5 and TRBJ1-6, is DAGVTQSPTHLIKTRGQQVTLRCSPISGHKSVSWYQQVLGQGPQFIFQYYEKEERGRGNFPDRFSARQFPNYSSELNVNALLLGDSALYLCASSLGTGVLGNSPLHFGNGTRLTVT.

The chain is built from TRBV7-8 and TRBJ1-4, with TRBD1 matching over 7 bases. The CDR3 is 15 amino acids. CDR1 and CDR2 from the germline V gene are SGHVS and FQNEAQ. V dropped 5 bases and J dropped 2; count of bases not matched to a gene: 5. The CDR3 is CASSHRDSTNEKLFF. The CDR3 coding sequence is TGTGCCAGCAGCCATCGGGACAGTACTAATGAAAAACTGTTTTTT. Combining the CDR3 with reference TRBV7-8 and TRBJ1-4 gives the whole variable domain GAGVSQSPRYKVAKRGQDVALRCDPISGHVSLFWYQQALGQGPEFLTYFQNEAQLDKSGLPSDRFFAERPEGSVSTLKIQRTQQEDSAVYLCASSHRDSTNEKLFFGSGTQLSVL.

The chain links TRBV14 to TRBJ2-5, with 10 positions matching TRBD2. From germline, CDR1 is SGHDN and CDR2 FVKESK. CDR3 length equals 15 residues. V lost 4 bases and J lost 3; bases outside the gene matches: 5. DNA for the CDR3: TGTGCCAGCAGCCTGCACGGACTAGCGGAAGAGACCCAGTACTTC. As protein: CASSLHGLAEETQYF.

The V call is TRBV30, the J call TRBJ1-2; the D is unclear. This CDR3 has 15 amino acids. Trimming shortened V by 0 bases and J by 3 bases, and 14 bases separated the two germline ends. CDR1 is GTSNPN, CDR2 SVGIG, per germline (reference sequence). The chain's CDR3 is CAWSVVKSYHYGYTF. The CDR3 nucleotides are TGTGCCTGGAGTGTAGTAAAGAGCTACCACTATGGCTACACCTTC.

The rearrangement uses TRBV12-5 and TRBJ2-1; 8 bases fit TRBD2. The CDR3 is 14 residues long. The germline V gene has CDR1 LGHNT and CDR2 FRNRAP. Unmatched junction bases numbered 4, after V lost 1 base and J lost 8 bases. CDR3 amino acids: CASGLGGGTHEQFF. The CDR3 nucleotides read TGTGCTAGTGGTTTGGGCGGGGGGACCCATGAGCAGTTCTTC. The full variable domain, rest sourced from reference TRBV12-5 and TRBJ2-1, is DARVTQTPRHKVTEMGQEVTMRCQPILGHNTVFWYRQTMMQGLELLAYFRNRAPLDDSGMPKDRFSAEMPDATLATLKIQPSEPRDSAVYFCASGLGGGTHEQFFGPGTRLTVL.

In its sample, this clone was seen a few times. The chain has TRBV30 and TRBJ1-6; D gene uncertain. Germline V gene lookup returns CDR1 GTSNPN and CDR2 SVGIG (reference sequence). Between the trimmed V and J ends, which lost 2 bases and 9 bases, there was a span of 14 bases. CDR3 size: 14 residues. CDR3 residues: CAWSLVNPGSPLHF. CDR3 sequence (DNA): TGTGCCTGGAGTTTAGTGAACCCTGGTTCACCCCTCCACTTT. Full variable domain (missing parts from reference TRBV30 and TRBJ1-6): SQTIHQWPATLVQPVGSPLSLECTVEGTSNPNLYWYRQAAGRGLQLLFYSVGIGQISSEVPQNLSASRPQDRQFILSSKKLLLSDSGFYLCAWSLVNPGSPLHFGNGTRLTVT.

V is TRBV5-1 and J is TRBJ1-3; perhaps TRBD1 as D (5 bases). CDR3 length: 14 residues. In germline, CDR1 is SGHRS, CDR2 YFSETQ. Trimming pared 4 bases from V and 2 bases from J, leaving 10 bases between. CDR3 protein: CASSEGGAGNTIYF. CDR3 in DNA: TGCGCCAGCAGCGAGGGAGGGGCTGGAAACACCATATATTTT. Together with reference TRBV5-1 and TRBJ1-3, the CDR3 gives the full variable domain: KAGVTQTPRYLIKTRGQQVTLSCSPISGHRSVSWYQQTPGQGLQFLFEYFSETQRNKGNFPGRFSGRQFSNSRSEMNVSTLELGDSALYLCASSEGGAGNTIYFGEGSWLTVV.

The chain uses TRBV6-2 or TRBV6-3 and TRBJ1-1, with unresolved D. The CDR3 spans 18 residues. V was pared by 0 bases and J by 0 bases, with 17 bases between. The germline V gene has CDR1 MNHEY and CDR2 SVGEGT. The CDR3 sequence: CASSYSSLGQYMNTEAFF. The CDR3, as DNA: TGTGCCAGCAGTTACTCAAGCCTTGGGCAGTACATGAACACTGAAGCTTTCTTT.

V usage is TRBV7-9 and J usage is TRBJ2-2; a weak D match, TRBD2 (6 bases). The V end was cut by 6 bases, the J end by 2 bases, with 16 bases between. The germline CDR1 and CDR2 sequences are SEHNR and FQNEAQ (reference sequence). The CDR3 is 16 amino acids. CDR3 loop: CASSRRGGINTGELFF. CDR3 DNA: TGTGCCAGCAGTAGACGAGGAGGGATCAACACCGGGGAGCTGTTTTTT.

V is TRBV6-5 and J is TRBJ1-2; D is unresolved. Deletions cut 0 bases from V and 2 bases from J, with 7 bases between. CDR3 size: 14 residues. The germline gives CDR1 MNHEY, CDR2 SVGAGI. The CDR3 loop reads CASSYSGLNYGYTF. CDR3 in DNA: TGTGCCAGCAGTTACTCCGGACTAAACTATGGCTACACCTTC.

This sequence joins TRBV10-3 and TRBJ2-7; 10 bases match TRBD1. Germline lookup yields CDR1 ENHRY and CDR2 SYGVKD. CDR3 length: 18 residues. V was clipped by 2 bases and J by 0 bases; unmatched bases: 10. CDR3 DNA: TGTGCCATCAGTGAGGGGCAGGGACAGGGGCGAAGCTCCTACGAGCAGTACTTC. Residues: CAISEGQGQGRSSYEQYF.

The rearrangement uses TRBV5-4 and TRBJ1-1, with D possibly being TRBD1 (6 bases). Per germline, CDR1 SGHNT and CDR2 YYREEE (reference sequence). The CDR3 covers 14 residues. Trimming removed 0 bases from V and 1 base from J, with 7 bases in between. CDR3 protein: CASSLDRANTEAFF. The DNA of the CDR3 is TGTGCCAGCAGCTTGGACAGGGCGAACACTGAAGCTTTCTTT.

The J gene is TRBJ1-6, the V gene TRBV5-1; D uncertain. Germline lookup yields CDR1 SGHRS and CDR2 YFSETQ. V was trimmed by 2 bases and J by 4 bases, leaving 10 bases between them. CDR3 length: 15 residues. The CDR3 sequence: CASSFGEGYNSPLHF. The CDR3 DNA is TGCGCCAGCAGCTTTGGGGAGGGATATAATTCACCCCTCCACTTT.

This chain joins TRBV27 and TRBJ2-3, with TRBD2 matching 12 bases. Unmatched junction bases numbered 4, after V lost 1 base and J lost 2 bases. The V gene's germline CDR1 is MNHEY and CDR2 SMNVEV (reference sequence). The CDR3 spans 17 residues. CDR3 amino acids: CASSLWLAGGSTDTQYF. In nucleotides, the CDR3 is TGTGCCAGCAGTTTATGGCTAGCGGGGGGGTCCACAGATACGCAGTATTTT.